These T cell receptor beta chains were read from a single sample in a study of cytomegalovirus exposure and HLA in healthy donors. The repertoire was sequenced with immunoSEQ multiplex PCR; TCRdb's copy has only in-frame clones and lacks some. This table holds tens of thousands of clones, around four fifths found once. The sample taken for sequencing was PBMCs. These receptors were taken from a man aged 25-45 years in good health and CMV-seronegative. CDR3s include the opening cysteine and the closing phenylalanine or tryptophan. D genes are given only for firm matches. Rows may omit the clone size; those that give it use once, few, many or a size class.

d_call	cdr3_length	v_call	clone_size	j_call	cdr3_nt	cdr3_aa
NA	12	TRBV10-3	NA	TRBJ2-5	TGTGCCACGGGGGAGATCCAAGAGACCCAGTACTTC	CATGEIQETQYF
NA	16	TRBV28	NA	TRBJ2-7	TGTGCCACCTACGATATGTGGGCCCCCGATCGGGGGGAGCAGTACTTC	CATYDMWAPDRGEQYF
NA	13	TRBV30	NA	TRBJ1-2	TGTGCCTGGAGTTTGGAGAGAAACTATGGCTACACCTTC	CAWSLERNYGYTF
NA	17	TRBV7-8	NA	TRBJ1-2	TGTGCCAGCAGCTTTTGGGGGCGGACCCTTTTTACTGGTGGCTACACCTTC	CASSFWGRTLFTGGYTF
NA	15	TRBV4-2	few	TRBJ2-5	TGTGCCAGCAGCCCACAAGAGGGTGGTGGAGAGACCCAGTACTTC	CASSPQEGGGETQYF
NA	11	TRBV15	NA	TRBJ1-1	TGTGCCACCAGAGCAGGACAGAAGACTTTCTTT	CATRAGQKTFF
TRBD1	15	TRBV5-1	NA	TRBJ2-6	TGCGCCAGCTGGGACAGGGGGCGTGGGGCCAACGTCCTGACTTTC	CASWDRGRGANVLTF
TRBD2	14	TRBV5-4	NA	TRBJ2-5	TGTGCCAGCAGCCCGGGGGGGCGGGGAGAGACCCAGTACTTC	CASSPGGRGETQYF
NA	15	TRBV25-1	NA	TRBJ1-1	TGTGCCAGCAGTGAATATGGGGGCGCAGACACTGAAGCTTTCTTT	CASSEYGGADTEAFF
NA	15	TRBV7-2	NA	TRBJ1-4	TGTGCCAGCAGCTCCGGAGGTCAGGCTAATGAAAAACTGTTTTTT	CASSSGGQANEKLFF
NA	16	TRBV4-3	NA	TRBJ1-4	TGCGCCAGCAGCCATCAACCCGGCAGGACTAATGAAAAACTGTTTTTT	CASSHQPGRTNEKLFF
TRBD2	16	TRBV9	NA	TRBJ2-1	TGTGCCAGCAGCGCCGCTGGGGCTAGCGGAAACAATGAGCAGTTCTTC	CASSAAGASGNNEQFF
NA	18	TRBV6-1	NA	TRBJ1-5	TGTGCCAGCAGTGAAGACACCCTCGTCCAGGGCCCATATCAGCCCCAGCATTTT	CASSEDTLVQGPYQPQHF
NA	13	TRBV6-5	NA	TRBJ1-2	TGTGCCAGCAGTCTCCGTCCCGACTATGGCTACACCTTC	CASSLRPDYGYTF
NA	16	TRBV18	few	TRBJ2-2	TGTGCCAGCTCACCACCTACAGGGAGGGAAACCGGGGAGCTGTTTTTT	CASSPPTGRETGELFF
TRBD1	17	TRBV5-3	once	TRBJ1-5	TGTGCCAGAAGCTTGGCCGGACAGGGGGCCGGGAATCAGCCCCAGCATTTT	CARSLAGQGAGNQPQHF
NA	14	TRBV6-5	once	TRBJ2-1	TGTGCCAGCAGTTACGGCGGTACCTACAATGAGCAGTTCTTC	CASSYGGTYNEQFF
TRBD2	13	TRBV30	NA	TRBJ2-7	TGTGCCTGGAGTAACGGGGGAGGGTACGAGCAGTACTTC	CAWSNGGGYEQYF
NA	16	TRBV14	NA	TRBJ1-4	TGTGCCAGCAGCCAATTCAAGGAGGGGACTAATGAAAAACTGTTTTTT	CASSQFKEGTNEKLFF
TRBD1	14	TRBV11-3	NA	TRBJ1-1	TGTGCCAGCAGCCCTGGGACAGGGGCCACTGAAGCTTTCTTT	CASSPGTGATEAFF
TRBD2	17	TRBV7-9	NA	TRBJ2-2	TGTGCCAGCAGCCCCGGCGGGACTAGCTCGTACTCCGGGGAGCTGTTTTTT	CASSPGGTSSYSGELFF
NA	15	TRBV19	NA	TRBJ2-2	TGTGCCAGTAGTCAGCCTAGCGTCTCCACCGGGGAGCTGTTTTTT	CASSQPSVSTGELFF
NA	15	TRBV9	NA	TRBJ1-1	TGTGCCAGCAGCGCCACCTTACAGGGAGAAAATGAAGCTTTCTTT	CASSATLQGENEAFF
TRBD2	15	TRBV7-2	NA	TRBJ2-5	TGTGCCAGCAGCTTAGGTAGCAGCGGGGGCTCCACGCCCCACTTC	CASSLGSSGGSTPHF
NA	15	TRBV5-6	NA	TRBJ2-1	TGTGCCAGCAGCTTGCGGTCAGGGGACGACAATGAGCAGTTCTTC	CASSLRSGDDNEQFF
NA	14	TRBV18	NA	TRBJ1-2	TGTGCCAGCTCACCTCGGGGTTTAGACAATGGCTACACCTTC	CASSPRGLDNGYTF
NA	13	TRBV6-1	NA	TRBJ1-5	TGTGCCAGCAGTGTCCAGGATCGTCAGCCCCAGCATTTT	CASSVQDRQPQHF
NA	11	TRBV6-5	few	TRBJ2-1	TGTGCCAGCACCACCGGCGGTGAGCAGTTCTTC	CASTTGGEQFF
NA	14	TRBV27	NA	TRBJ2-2	TGTGCCAGCAGCAACCGGAGAGGGCCCGGGGAGCTGTTTTTT	CASSNRRGPGELFF
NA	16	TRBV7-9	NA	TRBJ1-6	TGTGCCAGCAGCTCCCAGAGGAGCTCCTATAATTCACCCCTCCACTTT	CASSSQRSSYNSPLHF
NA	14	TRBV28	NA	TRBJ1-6	TGTGCCAGCACCCTTCCAGGGGACGGGTCACCCCTCCACTTT	CASTLPGDGSPLHF
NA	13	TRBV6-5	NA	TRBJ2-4	TGTGCCAGCAGTTCGCGGCCAAGCCACATTCAGTACTTC	CASSSRPSHIQYF
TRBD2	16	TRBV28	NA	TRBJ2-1	TGTGCCAGCAGCCCTAATAGCGGGGTCTCCTACAATGAGCAGTTCTTC	CASSPNSGVSYNEQFF
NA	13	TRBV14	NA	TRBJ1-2	TGTGCCAGCAGCCAAGGGCTTAACTATGGCTACACCTTC	CASSQGLNYGYTF
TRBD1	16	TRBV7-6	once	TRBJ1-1	TGTGCCAGCAGCTTAATAACGGACAGGGGAGGGACTGAAGCTTTCTTT	CASSLITDRGGTEAFF
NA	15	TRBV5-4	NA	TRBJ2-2	TGTGCCAGCAGCTTAGTAAACCTAAACACCGGGGAGCTGTTTTTT	CASSLVNLNTGELFF
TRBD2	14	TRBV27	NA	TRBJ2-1	TGTGCCAGCACCACGGGGGGAGCCAATAATGAGCAGTTCTTC	CASTTGGANNEQFF
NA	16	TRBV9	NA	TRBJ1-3	TGTGCCAGCAGCGTAGCTAACAGCAACTCTGGAAACACCATATATTTT	CASSVANSNSGNTIYF
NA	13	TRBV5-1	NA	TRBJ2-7	TGCGCCAGCAGCCAGGGGACCGAATACGAGCAGTACTTC	CASSQGTEYEQYF
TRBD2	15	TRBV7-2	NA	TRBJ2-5	TGTGCCAGCAGCCCTTCTAGCGGGAGGTACGAGACCCAGTACTTC	CASSPSSGRYETQYF
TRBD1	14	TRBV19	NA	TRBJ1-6	TGTGCCAGTAGTATCACAGGGGGCCTTTCACCCCTCCACTTT	CASSITGGLSPLHF
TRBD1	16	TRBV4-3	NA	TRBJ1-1	TGCGCCAGCAGCCAACTTGCAGGCCAGGGGGACACTGAAGCTTTCTTT	CASSQLAGQGDTEAFF
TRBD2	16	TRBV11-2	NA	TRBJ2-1	TGTGCCAGCAGCTTAACGACTAGCCGGAGGGGCGATGAGCAGTTCTTC	CASSLTTSRRGDEQFF
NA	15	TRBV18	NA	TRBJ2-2	TGTGCCAGCTCACCACCTCGACAGAACACCGGGGAGCTGTTTTTT	CASSPPRQNTGELFF